This note documents a single T cell receptor (beta chain) sequence. The antigen is unknown. The data belong to a study of CD8 T cells in ankylosing spondylitis. Study-wide findings and caveats: Disease-linked clones proved CD8+ and comparatively uncommon in peripheral blood. Ankylosing spondylitis blood appeared to be characterized by a TCR beta motif of several highly homologous variants. The authors reported significant enrichment of disease-linked clones in matched ankylosing spondylitis synovial fluid.

The CDR3 extends over 12 amino acids. Trimming pared 10 bases from V and 7 bases from J, leaving 11 bases between. Germline assignment: CDR1 ENHRY and CDR2 SYGVKD. TCRdb called the 5' RACE reads again in MiXCR, with one record for every CDR3 protein. The sample gives 750,000 to 850,000 distinct CDR3 sequences, 12% of which show up once; approximately 0.5% is in the top ten. Sequenced input: blood, either unsorted or a sorted T cell fraction (not recorded which). V and J are TRBV10-3 and TRBJ1-6; maybe TRBD1 (5 bases). The clonotype originates from a male donor with ankylosing spondylitis. CDR3 region: CATGPENSPLHF. The CDR3 DNA is TGTGCCACGGGACCTGAGAATTCACCCCTCCACTTT.